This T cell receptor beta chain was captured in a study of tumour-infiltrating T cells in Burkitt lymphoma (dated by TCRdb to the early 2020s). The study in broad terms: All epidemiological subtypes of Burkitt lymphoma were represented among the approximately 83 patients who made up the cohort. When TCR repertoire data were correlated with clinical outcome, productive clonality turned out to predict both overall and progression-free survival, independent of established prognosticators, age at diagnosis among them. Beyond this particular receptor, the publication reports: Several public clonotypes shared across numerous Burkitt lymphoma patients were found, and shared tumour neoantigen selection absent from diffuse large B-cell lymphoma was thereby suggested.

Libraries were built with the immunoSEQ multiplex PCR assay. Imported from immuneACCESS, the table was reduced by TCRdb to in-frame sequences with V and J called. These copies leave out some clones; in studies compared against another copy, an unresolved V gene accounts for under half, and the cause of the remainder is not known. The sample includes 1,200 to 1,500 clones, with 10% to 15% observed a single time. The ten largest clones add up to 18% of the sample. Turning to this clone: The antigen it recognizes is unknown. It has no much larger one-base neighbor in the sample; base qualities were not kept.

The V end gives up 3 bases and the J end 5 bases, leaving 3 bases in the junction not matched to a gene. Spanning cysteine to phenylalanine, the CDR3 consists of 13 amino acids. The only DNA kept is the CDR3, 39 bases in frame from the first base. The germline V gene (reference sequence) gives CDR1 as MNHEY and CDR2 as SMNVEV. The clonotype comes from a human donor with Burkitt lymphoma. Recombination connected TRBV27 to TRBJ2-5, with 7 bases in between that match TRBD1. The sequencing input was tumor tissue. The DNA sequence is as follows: TGTGCCAGCAGTTTTTTAGGGGGCGAGACCCAGTACTTC. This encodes CASSFLGGETQYF.